The T cell receptor (beta chain) described here comes from a study of blood T cell repertoires in COVID-19. The assay was immunoSEQ multiplex PCR, and TCRdb's table has in-frame clones only and misses some. Here the sample spans some 150,000 clones, 84% being singletons. This clone showed up just a few times. The CDR3 runs to 13 residues. Per the germline V gene, CDR1 is MNHEY and CDR2 is SVGEGT. The V end was cut by 6 bases, the J end by 0 bases, with 8 bases between. This receptor was taken from a human donor in a cohort sampled during active COVID-19. The chain links TRBV6-2 or TRBV6-3 to TRBJ1-2; D remains ambiguous. Input material: peripheral blood. This chain's CDR3 is CASSRTTNYGYTF. The DNA of the CDR3 is TGTGCCAGCAGCCGTACAACTAACTATGGCTACACCTTC.